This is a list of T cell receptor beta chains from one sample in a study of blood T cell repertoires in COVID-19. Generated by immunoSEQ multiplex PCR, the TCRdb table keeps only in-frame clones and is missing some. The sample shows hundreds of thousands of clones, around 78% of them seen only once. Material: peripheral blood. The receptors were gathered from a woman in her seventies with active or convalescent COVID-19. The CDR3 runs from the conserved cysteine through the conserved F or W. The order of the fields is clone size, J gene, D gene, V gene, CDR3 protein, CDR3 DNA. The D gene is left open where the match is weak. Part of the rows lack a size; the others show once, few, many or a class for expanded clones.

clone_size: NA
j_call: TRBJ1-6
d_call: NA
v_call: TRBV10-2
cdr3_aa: CANYRVFALHF
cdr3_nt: TGCGCCAACTATCGGGTATTCGCCCTCCACTTT

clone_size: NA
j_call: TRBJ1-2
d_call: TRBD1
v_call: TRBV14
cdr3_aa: CASSQVDRGPGYGYTF
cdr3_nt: TGTGCCAGCAGCCAAGTTGACAGGGGACCGGGGTATGGCTACACCTTC

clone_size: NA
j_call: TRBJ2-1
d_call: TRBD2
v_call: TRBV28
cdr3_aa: CASSSAGGGSYNEQFF
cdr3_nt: TGTGCCAGCAGTTCGGCGGGGGGAGGGTCCTACAATGAGCAGTTCTTC

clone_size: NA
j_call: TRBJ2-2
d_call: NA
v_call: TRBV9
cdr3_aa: CASTLNDREYTGELFF
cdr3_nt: TGTGCCAGCACCTTAAATGACCGGGAGTACACCGGGGAGCTGTTTTTT

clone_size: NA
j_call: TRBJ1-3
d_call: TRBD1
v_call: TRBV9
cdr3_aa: CASSEGQGGGNTIYF
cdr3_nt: TGTGCCAGCAGCGAGGGACAGGGGGGAGGAAACACCATATATTTT

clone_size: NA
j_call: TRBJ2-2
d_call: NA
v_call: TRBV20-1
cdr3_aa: CSAYRAGELFF
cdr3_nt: TGCAGTGCGTACAGGGCCGGGGAGCTGTTTTTT

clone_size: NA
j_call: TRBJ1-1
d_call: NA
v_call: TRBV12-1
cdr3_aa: CASSHGQGSLGEAFF
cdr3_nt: TGTGCCAGCAGCCACGGACAGGGGTCACTTGGGGAAGCTTTCTTT

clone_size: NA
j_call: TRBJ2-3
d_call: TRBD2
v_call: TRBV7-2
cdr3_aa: CASSTKRGGTDTQYF
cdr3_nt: TGTGCCAGCAGCACCAAGCGGGGGGGAACAGATACGCAGTATTTT

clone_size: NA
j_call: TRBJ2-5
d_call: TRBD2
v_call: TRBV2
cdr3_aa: CASSDLGGETQYF
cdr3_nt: TGTGCCAGCAGTGACCTGGGGGGGGAGACCCAGTACTTC

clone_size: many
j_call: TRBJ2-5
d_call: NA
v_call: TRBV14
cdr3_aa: CASSQASGETQYF
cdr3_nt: TGTGCCAGCAGCCAAGCAAGCGGAGAGACCCAGTACTTC

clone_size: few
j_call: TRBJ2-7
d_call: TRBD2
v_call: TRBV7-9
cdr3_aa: CASSYSLAGITYEQYF
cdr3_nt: TGTGCCAGCAGCTACTCCCTAGCGGGTATCACCTACGAGCAGTACTTC

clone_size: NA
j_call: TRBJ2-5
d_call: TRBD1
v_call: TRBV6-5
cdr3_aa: CASTRTGQETQYF
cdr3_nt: TGTGCCAGCACCAGGACAGGCCAAGAGACCCAGTACTTC

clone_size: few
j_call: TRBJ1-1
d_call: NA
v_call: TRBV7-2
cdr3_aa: CASSLVSGYTEAFF
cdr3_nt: TGTGCCAGCAGCTTAGTCTCAGGGTACACTGAAGCTTTCTTT

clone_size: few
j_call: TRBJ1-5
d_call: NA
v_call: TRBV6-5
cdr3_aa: CASNLDEYQPQHF
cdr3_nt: TGTGCCAGCAACCTAGACGAGTATCAGCCCCAGCATTTT

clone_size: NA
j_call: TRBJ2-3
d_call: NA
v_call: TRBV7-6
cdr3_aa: CASSLFSAAGTDTQYF
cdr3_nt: TGTGCCAGCAGCTTATTTAGCGCGGCGGGCACAGATACGCAGTATTTT

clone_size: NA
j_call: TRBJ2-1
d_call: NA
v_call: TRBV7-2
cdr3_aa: CASSLTRGSLNEQFF
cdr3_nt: TGTGCCAGCAGCTTGACTAGAGGCTCGTTGAATGAGCAGTTCTTC

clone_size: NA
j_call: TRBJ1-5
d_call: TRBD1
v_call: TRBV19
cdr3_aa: CASRTGGTVQPQHF
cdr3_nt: TGTGCCAGCCGGACAGGGGGCACGGTTCAGCCCCAGCATTTT

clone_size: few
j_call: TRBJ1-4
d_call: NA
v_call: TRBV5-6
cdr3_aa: CASSARGGFNEKLFF
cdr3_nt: TGTGCCAGCAGCGCGAGGGGGGGATTTAATGAAAAACTGTTTTTT

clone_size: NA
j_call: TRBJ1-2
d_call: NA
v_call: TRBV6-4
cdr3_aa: CASTLNQGGAQFDGYTF
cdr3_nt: TGTGCCAGCACCCTCAACCAAGGGGGGGCCCAGTTCGATGGCTACACCTTC

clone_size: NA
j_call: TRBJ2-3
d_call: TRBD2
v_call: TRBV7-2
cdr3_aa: CATGTSGGYSTDTQYF
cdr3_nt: TGTGCCACCGGGACTAGCGGGGGGTATAGCACAGATACGCAGTATTTT

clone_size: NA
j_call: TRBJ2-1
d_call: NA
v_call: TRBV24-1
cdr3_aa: CATSDLRADRYNEQFF
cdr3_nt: TGTGCCACCAGTGATTTGCGAGCGGACCGCTACAATGAGCAGTTCTTC

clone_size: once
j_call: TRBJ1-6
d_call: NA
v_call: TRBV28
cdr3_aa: CASSPGGVANSPLHF
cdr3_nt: TGTGCCAGCAGCCCTGGGGGGGTCGCGAATTCACCCCTCCACTTT

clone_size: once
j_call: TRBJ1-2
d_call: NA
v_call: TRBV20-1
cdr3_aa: CSAPQNGYTF
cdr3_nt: TGCAGTGCTCCCCAAAATGGCTACACCTTC

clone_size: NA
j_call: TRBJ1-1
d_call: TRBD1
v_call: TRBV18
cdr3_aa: CASSPRVKTGDTEAFF
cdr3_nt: TGTGCCAGCTCACCACGGGTCAAAACAGGGGACACTGAAGCTTTCTTT

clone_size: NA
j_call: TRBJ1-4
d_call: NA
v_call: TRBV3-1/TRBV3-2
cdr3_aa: CASSQTVSPGEKLFF
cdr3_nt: TGTGCCAGCAGCCAGACGGTTAGTCCGGGAGAAAAACTGTTTTTT

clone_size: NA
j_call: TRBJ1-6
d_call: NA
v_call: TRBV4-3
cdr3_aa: CASSQEDTGSPLHF
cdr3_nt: TGCGCCAGCAGCCAAGAGGATACGGGGTCACCCCTCCACTTT

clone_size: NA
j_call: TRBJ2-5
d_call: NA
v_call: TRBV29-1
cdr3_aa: CSVEDPYQETQYF
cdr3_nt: TGCAGCGTTGAAGATCCGTATCAAGAGACCCAGTACTTC

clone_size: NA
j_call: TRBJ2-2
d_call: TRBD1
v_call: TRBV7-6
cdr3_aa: CASSRRQGENTGELFF
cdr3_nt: TGTGCCAGCAGCCGTCGACAGGGGGAAAACACCGGGGAGCTGTTTTTT

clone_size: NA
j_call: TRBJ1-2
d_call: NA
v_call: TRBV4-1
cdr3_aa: CASSPPWASSGYTF
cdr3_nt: TGCGCCAGCAGCCCCCCCTGGGCCAGTTCGGGCTACACCTTC

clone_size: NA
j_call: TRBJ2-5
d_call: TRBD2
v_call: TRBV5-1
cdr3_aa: CASSLTLSGGQETQYF
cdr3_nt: TGCGCCAGCAGCTTAACTCTTAGCGGGGGCCAAGAGACCCAGTACTTC

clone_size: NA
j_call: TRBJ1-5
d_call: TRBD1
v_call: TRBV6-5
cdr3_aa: CASSRDRAKIQPQHF
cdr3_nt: TGTGCCAGCAGCCGCGACAGGGCGAAGATTCAGCCCCAGCATTTT

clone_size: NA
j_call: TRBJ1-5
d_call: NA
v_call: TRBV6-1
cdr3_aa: CASSEGWGNNQPQHF
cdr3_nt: TGTGCCAGCAGTGAAGGATGGGGCAACAATCAGCCCCAGCATTTT

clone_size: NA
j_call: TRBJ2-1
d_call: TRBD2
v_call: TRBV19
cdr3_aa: CASSTGRARLGEQFF
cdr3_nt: TGTGCCAGTAGTACCGGGAGGGCCCGTTTGGGTGAGCAGTTCTTC

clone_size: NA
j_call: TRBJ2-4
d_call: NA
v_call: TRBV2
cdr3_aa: CASSVGTPAKNIQYF
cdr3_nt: TGTGCCAGCAGTGTTGGGACACCCGCCAAAAACATTCAGTACTTC

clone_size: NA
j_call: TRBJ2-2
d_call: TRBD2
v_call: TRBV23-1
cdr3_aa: CASSHLGRPASGTLPIGELFF
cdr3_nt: TGCGCCAGCAGTCATTTGGGTAGACCGGCTAGCGGGACCCTTCCCATCGGGGAGCTGTTTTTT

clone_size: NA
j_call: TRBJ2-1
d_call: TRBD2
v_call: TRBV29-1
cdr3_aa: CSVGWTSASWSANEQFF
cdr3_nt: TGCAGCGTTGGATGGACTAGCGCGTCTTGGAGCGCGAATGAGCAGTTCTTC

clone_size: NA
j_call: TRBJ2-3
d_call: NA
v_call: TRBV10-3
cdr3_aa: CAISERSTDTQYF
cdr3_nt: TGTGCCATCAGTGAGCGTAGCACAGATACGCAGTATTTT

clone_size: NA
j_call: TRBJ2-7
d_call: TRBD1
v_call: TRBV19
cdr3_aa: CASSPMAGGAYEQYF
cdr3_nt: TGTGCCAGTAGCCCAATGGCAGGGGGCGCCTACGAGCAGTACTTC

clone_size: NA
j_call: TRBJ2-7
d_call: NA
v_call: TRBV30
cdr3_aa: CAWKGQGISYEQYF
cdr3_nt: TGTGCCTGGAAGGGGCAGGGAATCTCCTACGAGCAGTACTTC

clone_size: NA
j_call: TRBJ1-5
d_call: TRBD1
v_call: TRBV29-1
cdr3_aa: CSVGGTGAQPQHF
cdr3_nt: TGCAGCGTTGGTGGGACAGGGGCTCAGCCCCAGCATTTT

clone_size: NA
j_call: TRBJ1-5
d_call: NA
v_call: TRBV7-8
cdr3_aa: CASSPQRDQPQHF
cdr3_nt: TGTGCCAGCAGCCCCCAGAGGGATCAGCCCCAGCATTTT

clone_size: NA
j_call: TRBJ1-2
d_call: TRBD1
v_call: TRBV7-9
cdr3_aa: CASRLPGQGAGGYTF
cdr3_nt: TGTGCCAGCAGACTCCCGGGACAGGGGGCTGGTGGCTACACCTTC

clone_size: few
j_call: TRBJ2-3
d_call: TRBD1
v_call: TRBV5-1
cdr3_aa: CASSLTGVRDTQYF
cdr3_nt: TGCGCCAGCAGCTTGACAGGGGTTAGAGATACGCAGTATTTT

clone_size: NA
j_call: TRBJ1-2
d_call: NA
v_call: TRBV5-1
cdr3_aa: CASSFGSYGYTF
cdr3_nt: TGCGCCAGCAGCTTTGGGAGCTATGGCTACACCTTC

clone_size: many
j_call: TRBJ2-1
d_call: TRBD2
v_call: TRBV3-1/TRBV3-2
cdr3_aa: CASSPGTSGGAQFF
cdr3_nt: TGTGCCAGCAGCCCCGGGACTAGCGGGGGGGCACAGTTCTTC

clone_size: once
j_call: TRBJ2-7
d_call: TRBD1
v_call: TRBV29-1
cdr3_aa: CSLRTGDSYEQYF
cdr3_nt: TGCAGCCTACGGACAGGGGACAGCTACGAGCAGTACTTC

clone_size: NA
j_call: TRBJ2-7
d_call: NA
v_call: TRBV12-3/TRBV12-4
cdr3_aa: CASSPTGSQEQYF
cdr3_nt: TGTGCCAGCAGTCCTACAGGGTCGCAAGAGCAGTACTTC

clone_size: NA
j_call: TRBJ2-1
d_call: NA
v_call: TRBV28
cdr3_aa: CASNGGAINEQFF
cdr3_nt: TGTGCCAGCAATGGGGGGGCGATCAATGAGCAGTTCTTC

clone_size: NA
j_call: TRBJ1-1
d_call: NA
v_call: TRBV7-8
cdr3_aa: CASSLQNILNTEAFF
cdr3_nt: TGTGCCAGCAGCTTACAAAACATCCTGAACACTGAAGCTTTCTTT

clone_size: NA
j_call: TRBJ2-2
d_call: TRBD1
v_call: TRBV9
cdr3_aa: CASSVDRGRTGELFF
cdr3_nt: TGTGCCAGCAGCGTCGACAGGGGGCGAACCGGGGAGCTGTTTTTT

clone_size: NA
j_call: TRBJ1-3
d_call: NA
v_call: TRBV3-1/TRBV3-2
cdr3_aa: CASSQGQRNTIYF
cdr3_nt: TGTGCCAGCAGCCAAGGACAAAGGAACACCATATATTTT

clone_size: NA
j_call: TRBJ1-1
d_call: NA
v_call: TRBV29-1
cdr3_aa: CSVDRQMNTEAFF
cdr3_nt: TGCAGCGTTGACAGACAAATGAACACTGAAGCTTTCTTT

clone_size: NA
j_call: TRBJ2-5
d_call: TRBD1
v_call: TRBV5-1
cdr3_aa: CASSSRGQGQETQYF
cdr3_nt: TGCGCCAGCAGCTCCCGGGGACAGGGCCAAGAGACCCAGTACTTC

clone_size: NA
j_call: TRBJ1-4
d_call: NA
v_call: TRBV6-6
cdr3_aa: CASSLVGGLGEKLFF
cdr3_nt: TGTGCCAGCAGTTTAGTCGGAGGGTTAGGTGAAAAACTGTTTTTT

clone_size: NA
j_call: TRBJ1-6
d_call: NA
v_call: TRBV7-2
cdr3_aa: CASSLGTPRNSPLHF
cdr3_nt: TGTGCCAGCAGCCTAGGGACTCCCCGGAACTCACCCCTCCACTTT

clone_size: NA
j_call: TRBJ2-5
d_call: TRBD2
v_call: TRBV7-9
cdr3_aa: CASSLAAGAPKQETQYF
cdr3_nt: TGTGCCAGCAGCTTAGCGGCGGGAGCCCCTAAACAAGAGACCCAGTACTTC

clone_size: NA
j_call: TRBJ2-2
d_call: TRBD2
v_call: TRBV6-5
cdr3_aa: CASSRTSGYTGELFF
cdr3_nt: TGTGCCAGCAGCCGGACTAGCGGGTACACCGGGGAGCTGTTTTTT